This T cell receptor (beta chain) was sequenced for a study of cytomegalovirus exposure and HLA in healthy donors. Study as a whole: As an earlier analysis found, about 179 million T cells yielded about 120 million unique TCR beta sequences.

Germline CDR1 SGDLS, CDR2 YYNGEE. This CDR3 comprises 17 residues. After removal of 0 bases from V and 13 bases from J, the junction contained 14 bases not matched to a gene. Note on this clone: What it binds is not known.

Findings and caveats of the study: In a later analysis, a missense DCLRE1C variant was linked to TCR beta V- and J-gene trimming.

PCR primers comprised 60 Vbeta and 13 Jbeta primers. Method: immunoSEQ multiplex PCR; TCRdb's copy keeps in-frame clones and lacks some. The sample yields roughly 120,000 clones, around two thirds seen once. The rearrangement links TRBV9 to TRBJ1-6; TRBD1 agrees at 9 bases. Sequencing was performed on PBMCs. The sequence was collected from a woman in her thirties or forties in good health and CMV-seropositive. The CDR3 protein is CASSVGPGQGILPPLHF. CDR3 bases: TGTGCCAGCAGCGTAGGCCCGGGACAGGGAATCCTCCCGCCCCTCCACTTT.